The T cell receptor beta chain described here comes from a study of cytomegalovirus exposure and HLA in healthy donors. Turning to the study itself: Of the donors genotyped, approximately 410 in all, about 82% fell in the Caucasian-associated ancestry cluster.

Findings of the study overall: An apparent linkage of common viral pathogens to several of the most significant clusters emerged in a later analysis.

The primer mix had 60 Vbeta and 13 Jbeta primers. Here immunoSEQ multiplex PCR was the method, and the copy in TCRdb shows in-frame clones only, minus some. The sample has more than 100,000 clones, 15% to 19% seen once. The V segment lost 6 bases and the J segment 1 base; nucleotides outside the gene matches: 6. Germline loops: CDR1 WSHSY, CDR2 SAAADI. The CDR3 contains 15 residues. A few counts support this clone. Its antigen is not known. Sequencing was performed on PBMCs. The J gene is TRBJ1-5, the V gene TRBV10-2; 7 bases align to TRBD1. The sequence derives from a woman aged 18 to 35 in good health and CMV-seronegative. CDR3 bases: TGCGCCAGCAGGACGGGGACAGAGAGCAATCAGCCCCAGCATTTT. Its translation is CASRTGTESNQPQHF.